Here is one T cell receptor (beta chain) with its context. Looked up from germline, CDR1 is SQVTM and CDR2 is ANQGSEA. The CDR3 length is 13 residues. Between the trimmed V and J ends, which lost 1 base and 1 base, there was a span of 6 bases. This record belongs to a study of PD-L1 blockade in urothelial cancer. Whole-study context: Patients initiated atezolizumab in about 2014 at 1,200 mg intravenously every 3 weeks. Between 0 and 3 chemotherapy regimens preceded treatment for each patient. The researchers analyzed blood 3 weeks (second dose) and 6 weeks after treatment start. The median T cell count in blood samples was 140,000 to 150,000.

Using immunoSEQ multiplex PCR, the repertoire was profiled, and TCRdb retains in-frame clones only, with some absent. Of 20,000 to 30,000 clones listed, about 86% were seen once; the top ten hold 31%. The genes are TRBV29-1 and TRBJ2-3; D unresolved. The sample was PBMCs, taken around atezolizumab (anti-PD-L1) treatment. The clonotype originates from a man between 60 and 75 years old with urothelial cancer. The CDR3 nucleotides read TGCAGCGTTGAAGCGTCTGGCACAGATACGCAGTATTTT. Its translation is CSVEASGTDTQYF.